Sequencing of this TCR beta chain was carried out in a study of neoadjuvant anti-PD-1 for oral cavity cancer. Study-wide background: Patients without progression got a fourth dose around day 43.

This table comes from immunoSEQ multiplex PCR, and its TCRdb copy is limited to in-frame clones, with some not included. The top ten clones hold around 3.2% of a sample with 13,000 to 15,000 clones, 60% to 70% of them seen once. The CDR3 spans 13 residues. Deletions cut 7 bases from V and 7 bases from J, with 17 bases between. Per germline, CDR1 SQVTM and CDR2 ANQGSEA. J is TRBJ1-5 and V is TRBV29-1, with D possibly matching TRBD1 (5 bases). This specimen consisted of PBMCs, obtained before nivolumab (anti-PD-1) treatment. The clonotype originates from a person between 40 and 79 years old with oral cavity squamous cell carcinoma. The CDR3 loop reads CSAFTGEGQPQHF. CDR3 DNA: TGCAGCGCCTTTACGGGGGAGGGGCAGCCCCAGCATTTT.